Listed here is a single T cell receptor (beta chain). What it recognizes is unknown. These data are taken from a study of T-cell memory formation after mild COVID-19. Whole-study context: Across donors, TCR clusters were largely donor specific.

TCRdb re-analysed the 5' RACE reads in MiXCR, keeping a single row per CDR3 protein. The sample lists approximately 390,000 distinct CDR3 sequences, 16% occurring once. V was clipped by 5 bases and J by 10 bases; unmatched bases: 12. The germline gives CDR1 SGHTA, CDR2 FQGTGA. This CDR3 region has 15 residues. Study outcomes and limitations: Clones contracting over day 15 to 85 were CD4/CD8 balanced, with later expanders leaning CD4+. There was no confirmation that second-wave clones peaking on day 37 were SARS-CoV-2 specific. Pre-infection memory carried some responding clones, suggesting that cross-reactive memory joined.

This receptor was taken from a man younger than 35 who had mild COVID-19 (a few samples of this study predate the infection). Cell type and time point are not known. The chain links TRBV7-3 to TRBJ2-1; 9 bases are shared with TRBD2. Material: PBMCs or a T cell subset sorted from them (not recorded which). CDR3 sequence reads: CASSTHGGGANEQFF. DNA of the CDR3: TGTGCCAGCAGCACCCACGGCGGGGGGGCGAACGAGCAGTTCTTC.